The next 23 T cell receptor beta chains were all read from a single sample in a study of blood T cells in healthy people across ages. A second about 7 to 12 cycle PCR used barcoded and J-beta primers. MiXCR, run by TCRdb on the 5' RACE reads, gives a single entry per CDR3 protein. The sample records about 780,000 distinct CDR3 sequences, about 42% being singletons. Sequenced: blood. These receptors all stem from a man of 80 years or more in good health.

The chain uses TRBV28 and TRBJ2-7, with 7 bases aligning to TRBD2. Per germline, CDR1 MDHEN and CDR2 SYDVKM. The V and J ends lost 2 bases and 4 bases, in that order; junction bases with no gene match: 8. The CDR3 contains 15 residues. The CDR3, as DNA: TGTGCCAGCAGTTTACCGGGAACTAGCGTGTACGAGCAGTACTTC. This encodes CASSLPGTSVYEQYF.

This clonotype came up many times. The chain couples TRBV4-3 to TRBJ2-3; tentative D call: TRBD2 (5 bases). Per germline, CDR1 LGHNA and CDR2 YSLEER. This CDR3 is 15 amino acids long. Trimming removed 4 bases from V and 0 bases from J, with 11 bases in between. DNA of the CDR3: TGCGCCAGCAGCCCCGGGGTGGGCAGCACAGATACGCAGTATTTT. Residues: CASSPGVGSTDTQYF.

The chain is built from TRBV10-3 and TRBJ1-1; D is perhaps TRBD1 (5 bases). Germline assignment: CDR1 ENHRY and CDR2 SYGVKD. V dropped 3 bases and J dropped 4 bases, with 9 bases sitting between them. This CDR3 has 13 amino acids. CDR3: CAISETGTTEAFF. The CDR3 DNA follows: TGTGCCATCAGTGAAACAGGAACCACTGAAGCTTTCTTT.

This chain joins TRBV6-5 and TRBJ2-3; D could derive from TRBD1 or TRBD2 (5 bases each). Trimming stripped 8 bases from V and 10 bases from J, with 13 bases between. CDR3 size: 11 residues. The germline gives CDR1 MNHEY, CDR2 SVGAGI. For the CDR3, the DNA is TGTGCCAGCCGCCGCCAGGGAGCGCAGTATTTT. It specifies CASRRQGAQYF.

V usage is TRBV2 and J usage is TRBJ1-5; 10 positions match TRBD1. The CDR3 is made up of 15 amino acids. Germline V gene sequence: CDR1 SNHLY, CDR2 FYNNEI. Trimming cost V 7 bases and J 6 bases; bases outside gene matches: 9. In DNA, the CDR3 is TGTGCCAGCAACTCGGACAGGGGGTCTGGTCAGCCCCAGCATTTT. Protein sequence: CASNSDRGSGQPQHF.

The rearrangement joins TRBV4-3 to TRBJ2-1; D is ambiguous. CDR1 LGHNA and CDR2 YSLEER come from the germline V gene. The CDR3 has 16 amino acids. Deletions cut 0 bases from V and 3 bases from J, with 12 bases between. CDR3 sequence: CASSQDAQRGYNEQFF. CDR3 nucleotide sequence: TGCGCCAGCAGCCAAGATGCCCAGCGAGGCTACAATGAGCAGTTCTTC.

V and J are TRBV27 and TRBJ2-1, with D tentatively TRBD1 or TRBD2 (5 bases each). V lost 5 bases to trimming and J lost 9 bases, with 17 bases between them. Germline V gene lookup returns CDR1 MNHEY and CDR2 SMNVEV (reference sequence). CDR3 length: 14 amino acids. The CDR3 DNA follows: TGTGCCAGCAGTCCCCGGGACCGCCAAAGTGAGCAGTTCTTC. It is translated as CASSPRDRQSEQFF.

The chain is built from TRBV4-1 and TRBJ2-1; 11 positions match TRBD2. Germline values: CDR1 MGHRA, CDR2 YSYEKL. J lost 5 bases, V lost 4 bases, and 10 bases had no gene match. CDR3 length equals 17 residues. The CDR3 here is CASSPRPGLAVDNEQFF. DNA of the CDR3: TGCGCCAGCAGCCCCCGACCGGGACTAGCGGTGGACAATGAGCAGTTCTTC.

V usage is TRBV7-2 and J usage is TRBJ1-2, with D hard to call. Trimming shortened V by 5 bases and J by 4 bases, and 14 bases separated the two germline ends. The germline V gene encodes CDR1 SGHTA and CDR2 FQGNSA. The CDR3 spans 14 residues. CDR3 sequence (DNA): TGTGCCAGCAGCGTAGGGTTTGCCTTCTATGGCTACACCTTC. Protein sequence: CASSVGFAFYGYTF.

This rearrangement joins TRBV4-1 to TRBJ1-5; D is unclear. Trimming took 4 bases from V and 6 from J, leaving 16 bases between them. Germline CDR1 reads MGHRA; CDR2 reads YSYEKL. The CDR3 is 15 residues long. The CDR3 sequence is CASSPSVIGSQPQHF. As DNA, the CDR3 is TGCGCCAGCAGCCCATCAGTGATAGGATCTCAGCCCCAGCATTTT.

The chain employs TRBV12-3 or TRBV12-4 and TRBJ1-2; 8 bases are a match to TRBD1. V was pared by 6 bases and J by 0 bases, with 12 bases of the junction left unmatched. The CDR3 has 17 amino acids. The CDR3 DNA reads TGTGCCAGCAGAAAACCGGGACAGGTGATCGCTAACTATGGCTACACCTTC. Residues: CASRKPGQVIANYGYTF.

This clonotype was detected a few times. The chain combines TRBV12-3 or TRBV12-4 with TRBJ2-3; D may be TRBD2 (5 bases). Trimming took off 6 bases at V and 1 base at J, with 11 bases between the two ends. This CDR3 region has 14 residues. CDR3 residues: CASRPNSGTDTQYF. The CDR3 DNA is TGTGCCAGCAGGCCGAATAGCGGCACAGATACGCAGTATTTT.

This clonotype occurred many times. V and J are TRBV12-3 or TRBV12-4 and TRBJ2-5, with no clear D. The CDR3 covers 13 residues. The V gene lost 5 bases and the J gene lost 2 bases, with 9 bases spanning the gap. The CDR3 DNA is TGTGCCAGCAGTGCCGGAGCTCAAGAGACCCAGTACTTC. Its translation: CASSAGAQETQYF.

CDR3 amino acids: CAISPTGSEQYF. CDR3 bases: TGTGCCATCAGCCCGACAGGGTCCGAGCAGTACTTC. The chain recombines TRBV10-3 with TRBJ2-7, with 7 bases aligning to TRBD1. This CDR3 region has 12 residues. The junction had 5 bases not matched to a gene; V was cut back by 6 bases and J by 6 bases. Germline CDR1 ENHRY, CDR2 SYGVKD.

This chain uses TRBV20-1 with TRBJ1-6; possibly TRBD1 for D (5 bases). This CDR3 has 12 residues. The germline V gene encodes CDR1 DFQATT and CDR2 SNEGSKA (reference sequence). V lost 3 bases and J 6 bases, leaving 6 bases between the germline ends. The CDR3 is CSASQGNSPLHF. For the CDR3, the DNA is TGCAGTGCTAGTCAGGGTAATTCACCCCTCCACTTT.

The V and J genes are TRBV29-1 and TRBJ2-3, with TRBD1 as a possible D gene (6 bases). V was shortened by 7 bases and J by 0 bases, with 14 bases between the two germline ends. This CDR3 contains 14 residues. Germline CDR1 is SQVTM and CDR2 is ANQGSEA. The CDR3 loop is CSAEDSASTDTQYF. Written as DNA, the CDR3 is TGCAGCGCCGAGGACAGCGCCAGCACAGATACGCAGTATTTT.

CDR3 DNA: TGCAGTGCTAGAGTGGGCATGAACGAGCAGTACTTC. It codes for CSARVGMNEQYF. The rearrangement joins TRBV20-1 to TRBJ2-5; D not certain. Matching the DNA end better, TRBJ2-7 makes the J call doubtful. The CDR3 contains 12 residues. Germline V gene sequence: CDR1 DFQATT, CDR2 SNEGSKA (reference sequence).

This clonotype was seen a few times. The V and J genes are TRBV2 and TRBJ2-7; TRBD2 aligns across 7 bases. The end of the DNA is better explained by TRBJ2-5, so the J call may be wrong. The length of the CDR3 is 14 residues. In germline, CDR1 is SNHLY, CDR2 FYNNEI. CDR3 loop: CASSERTRIETQYF. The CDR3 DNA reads TGTGCCAGCAGCGAGAGGACTAGAATCGAGACCCAGTACTTC.

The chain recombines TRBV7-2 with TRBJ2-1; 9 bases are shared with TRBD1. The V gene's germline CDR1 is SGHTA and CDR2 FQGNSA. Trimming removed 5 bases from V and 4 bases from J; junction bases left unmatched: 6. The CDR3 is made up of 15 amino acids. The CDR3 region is CASSPGQGKYNEQFF. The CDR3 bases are TGTGCCAGCAGCCCCGGACAGGGGAAGTACAATGAGCAGTTCTTC.

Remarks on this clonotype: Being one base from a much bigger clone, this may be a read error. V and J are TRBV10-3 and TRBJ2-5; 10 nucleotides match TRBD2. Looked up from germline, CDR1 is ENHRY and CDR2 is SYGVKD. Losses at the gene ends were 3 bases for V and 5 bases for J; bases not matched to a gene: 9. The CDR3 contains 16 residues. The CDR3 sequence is CAISESVAGGGETQYF. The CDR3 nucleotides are TGTGCCATCAGTGAAAGTGTAGCGGGAGGAGGGGAGACCCAGTACTTC.

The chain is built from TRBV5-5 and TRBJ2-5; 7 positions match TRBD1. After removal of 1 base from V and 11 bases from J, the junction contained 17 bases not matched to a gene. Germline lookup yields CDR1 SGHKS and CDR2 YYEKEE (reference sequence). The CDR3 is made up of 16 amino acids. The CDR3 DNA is TGTGCCAGCAGCTTGAGTCGGGACAGTCTTTACAATGAGCAGTACTTC. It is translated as CASSLSRDSLYNEQYF.

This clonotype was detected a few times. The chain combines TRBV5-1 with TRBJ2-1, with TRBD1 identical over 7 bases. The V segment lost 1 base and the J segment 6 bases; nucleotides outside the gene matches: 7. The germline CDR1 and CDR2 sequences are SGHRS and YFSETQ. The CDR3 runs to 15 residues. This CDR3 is CASSLSGGDGNEQFF. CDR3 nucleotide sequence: TGCGCCAGCAGCTTGTCAGGGGGAGACGGCAATGAGCAGTTCTTC. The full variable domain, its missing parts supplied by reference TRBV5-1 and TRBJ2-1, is KAGVTQTPRYLIKTRGQQVTLSCSPISGHRSVSWYQQTPGQGLQFLFEYFSETQRNKGNFPGRFSGRQFSNSRSEMNVSTLELGDSALYLCASSLSGGDGNEQFFGPGTRLTVL.

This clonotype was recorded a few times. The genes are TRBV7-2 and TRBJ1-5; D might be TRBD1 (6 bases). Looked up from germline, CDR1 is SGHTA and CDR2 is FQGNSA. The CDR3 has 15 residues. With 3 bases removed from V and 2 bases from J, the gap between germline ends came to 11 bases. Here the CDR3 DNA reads TGTGCCAGCAGCTTGAACAGGGAACGCAATCAGCCCCAGCATTTT. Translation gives CASSLNRERNQPQHF.